This T cell receptor beta chain was sequenced during a study of tumor and adjacent non-tumor tissue in lung cancer. Study background: Stage I to III disease affected over nine men and about 5 women aged roughly 31 to 80. Study-wide results and limits: Normal lung showed higher cumulative top 100 clone frequency than tumor. Compared with tumor, normal lung showed significantly lower TCR diversity.

A modified ARM-PCR protocol with three rounds of nested PCR amplified TCRbeta. A single record per CDR3 protein comes from TCRdb applying MiXCR to the multiplex PCR reads. The sample contains over 40,000 distinct CDR3 sequences, 74% of which appear only once. To note about this clonotype: Its antigen is unknown. The junction does not match germline at one end; this may be a read error.

No cell sorting was done before RNA was extracted from the tissue. The normal lung tissue was taken more than 3 cm from the tumor edge. The CDR3 runs to 17 residues. Germline V lookup: CDR1 MNHEY, CDR2 SVGEGT. The chain recombines TRBV6-2 or TRBV6-3 with TRBJ2-2; possible D gene TRBD2, 5 bases. The TCR originated in a woman aged 60-75 years with non-small cell lung cancer. Input material: distant non-tumor lung tissue. In DNA, the CDR3 is TGTGCCATCAGTTACATCCAACAGAGGGCCAACACCGGGGAACTGTTTTTT. It is translated as CAISYIQQRANTGELFF.